Shown below are 28 T cell receptor beta chains from a single sample sequenced in a study of blood T cell repertoires in COVID-19. TCRdb keeps only in-frame clones here, not all; method: immunoSEQ multiplex PCR. The data contain 45,000 to 65,000 clones, roughly 87% of them singletons. Sequencing was carried out using peripheral blood. The receptor set was obtained from a human donor with acute or convalescent COVID-19. The donor label of this sample is uncertain.

This chain joins TRBV5-1 and TRBJ1-1; 9 nucleotides align to TRBD1. The CDR3 contains 18 residues. Germline values: CDR1 SGHRS, CDR2 YFSETQ. V lost 1 base and J lost 3; bases outside the gene matches: 13. The CDR3 spells CASSLWAPGQGGDTEAFF. In DNA, the CDR3 is TGCGCCAGCAGCTTGTGGGCCCCGGGACAGGGTGGCGACACTGAAGCTTTCTTT. Full variable domain (missing parts from reference TRBV5-1 and TRBJ1-1): KAGVTQTPRYLIKTRGQQVTLSCSPISGHRSVSWYQQTPGQGLQFLFEYFSETQRNKGNFPGRFSGRQFSNSRSEMNVSTLELGDSALYLCASSLWAPGQGGDTEAFFGQGTRLTVV.

J is TRBJ1-6 and V is TRBV3-1 (or the pseudogene TRBV3-2); TRBD1 matches 7 bases. The CDR3 sequence is 15 residues long. V shed 1 base and J 7 bases; nucleotides not matched to a gene: 4. Germline CDR1 reads LGHDT; CDR2 reads YNNKEL (reference sequence). CDR3 bases: TGTGCCAGCAGCCAAGGAGTGACAGGGAATTCACCCCTCCACTTT. Its translation is CASSQGVTGNSPLHF.

The chain couples TRBV6-5 to TRBJ2-3; TRBD1 might be the D (5 bases). This CDR3 contains 16 residues. V was cut by 4 bases and J by 1 base, with 15 bases left in between. Germline V gene data show CDR1 as MNHEY and CDR2 as SVGAGI. CDR3 loop: CASSSWGPVGTDTQYF. The CDR3 nucleotides are TGTGCCAGCAGTTCATGGGGCCCAGTTGGCACAGATACGCAGTATTTT.

The rearrangement uses TRBV3-1 (or the pseudogene TRBV3-2) and TRBJ2-3, with 7 nucleotides matching TRBD1. The CDR3 length is 15 residues. Germline-derived CDR1 and CDR2 are LGHDT and YNNKEL (reference sequence). Trimming at V came to 3 bases and at J to 0 bases, leaving 3 bases not matched to a gene. CDR3 amino acids: CASSQGQTSTDTQYF. In DNA, the CDR3 is TGTGCCAGCAGCCAGGGACAGACTAGCACAGATACGCAGTATTTT.

This clone was counted once. The rearrangement joins TRBV7-8 to TRBJ1-2, with unresolved D. V was clipped by 4 bases and J by 2 bases, with 5 bases between them. CDR1 SGHVS and CDR2 FQNEAQ come from the germline V gene. This CDR3 region has 12 residues. CDR3 amino acids: CASSSRNYGYTF. Written as DNA, the CDR3 is TGTGCCAGCAGCTCCAGGAACTATGGCTACACCTTC.

This chain connects TRBV29-1 to TRBJ2-3; a weak D match, TRBD2 (6 bases). The V and J ends lost 7 bases and 3 bases respectively, with 11 bases between them. CDR1 is SQVTM, CDR2 ANQGSEA, per germline. CDR3 length: 12 amino acids. The CDR3, as DNA: TGCAGCGCCGAGGGGACTACAGATACGCAGTATTTT. Protein sequence: CSAEGTTDTQYF.

This chain links TRBV9 with TRBJ2-7, with 7 nucleotides matching TRBD2. Germline assignment: CDR1 SGDLS and CDR2 YYNGEE. The CDR3 extends over 21 amino acids. Trimming removed 4 bases from V and 1 base from J; junction bases left unmatched: 26. The CDR3 DNA sequence: TGTGCCAGCAGCCCACGCGGGGACGGGGGGAAGGGGATCTCCAGGTCCTACGAGCAGTACGTC. This encodes CASSPRGDGGKGISRSYEQYV.

The chain joins TRBV5-1 to TRBJ1-1; 7 bases match TRBD1. Germline CDR1 SGHRS, CDR2 YFSETQ. Trimming at V came to 4 bases and at J to 3 bases, leaving 6 bases not matched to a gene. The CDR3 consists of 14 residues. The DNA for the CDR3 is TGCGCCAGCAGCACGGGACAGAGGGACACTGAAGCTTTCTTT. Protein product: CASSTGQRDTEAFF.

The chain couples TRBV7-9 to TRBJ1-1, with unresolved D. The V gene lost 1 base and the J gene lost 10 bases, with 13 bases spanning the gap. Germline CDR1 is SEHNR and CDR2 is FQNEAQ (reference sequence). The CDR3 has 13 amino acids. The CDR3 region has the DNA TGTGCCAGCAGCTTAGTAACGATCGGAGGAGCTTTCTTT. It yields the protein CASSLVTIGGAFF.

This clone appeared once. The chain couples TRBV10-3 to TRBJ2-3, with a possible D match to TRBD2 (5 bases). This CDR3 has 16 amino acids. V was trimmed by 0 bases and J by 2 bases, leaving 12 bases between them. Germline assignment: CDR1 ENHRY and CDR2 SYGVKD. The CDR3 region is CAISESRVGSTDTQYF. CDR3 coding DNA: TGTGCCATCAGTGAGTCGAGGGTGGGCTCCACAGATACGCAGTATTTT.

The chain employs TRBV5-6 and TRBJ1-3; D not resolved. The CDR3 sequence is 14 residues long. The V gene lost 0 bases and the J gene lost 3 bases, with 7 bases spanning the gap. Germline CDR1 is SGHDT and CDR2 is YYEEEE. The CDR3, as DNA: TGTGCCAGCAGCTTGGGTCGGTATGGAAACACCATATATTTT. Amino acids: CASSLGRYGNTIYF.

The chain recombines TRBV5-1 with TRBJ2-1; D is perhaps TRBD2 (5 bases). The CDR3 length is 16 residues. V lost 4 bases, J lost 4 bases, and 18 bases lay in between. In germline, CDR1 is SGHRS, CDR2 YFSETQ. CDR3 amino acids: CASSREILAGYNEQFF. The CDR3 DNA reads TGCGCCAGCAGCAGGGAGATCCTAGCTGGGTACAATGAGCAGTTCTTC.

The V call is TRBV29-1, the J call TRBJ1-3; D is uncertain. Germline V gene lookup returns CDR1 SQVTM and CDR2 ANQGSEA. V dropped 6 bases and J dropped 0 bases, with 9 bases sitting between them. This CDR3 spans 13 amino acids. CDR3 nucleotide sequence: TGCAGCGTGACATACAACTCTGGAAACACCATATATTTT. Amino acids: CSVTYNSGNTIYF.

This chain connects TRBV3-1 (or the pseudogene TRBV3-2) to TRBJ1-1; 7 bases fit TRBD1. V dropped 1 base and J dropped 8; count of bases not matched to a gene: 4. This CDR3 is 13 amino acids long. Germline assignment: CDR1 LGHDT and CDR2 YNNKEL (reference sequence). CDR3 sequence: CASSQVGGREAFF. The CDR3, as DNA: TGTGCCAGCAGCCAAGTAGGGGGCCGGGAAGCTTTCTTT.

This chain connects TRBV5-4 to TRBJ2-1; maybe TRBD1 (5 bases). CDR3 length: 14 residues. Trimming stripped 0 bases from V and 7 bases from J, with 11 bases between. Germline V gives CDR1 SGHNT, CDR2 YYREEE (reference sequence). CDR3 amino acids: CASSLDGRDNEQFF. In nucleotides, the CDR3 is TGTGCCAGCAGCTTGGACGGCAGGGATAATGAGCAGTTCTTC.

The V gene is TRBV19, the J gene TRBJ1-4; 7 nucleotides line up with TRBD1. V was pared by 6 bases and J by 0 bases, with 7 bases of the junction left unmatched. CDR1 and CDR2 from the germline V gene are LNHDA and SQIVND (reference sequence). The CDR3 totals 16 residues. The CDR3 sequence is CASSRQGVATNEKLFF. In nucleotides, the CDR3 is TGTGCCAGTAGCAGGCAGGGGGTAGCAACTAATGAAAAACTGTTTTTT.

The CDR3 coding sequence is TGTGCCAGCAGCCCCTCCGGGACTAGCTTCCCCTACGAGCAGTACTTC. It translates to CASSPSGTSFPYEQYF. The genes are TRBV5-4 and TRBJ2-7, with 9 bases fitting TRBD2. The CDR3 spans 16 residues. Germline values: CDR1 SGHNT, CDR2 YYREEE (reference sequence). J was trimmed by 2 bases and V by 4 bases; bases with no gene match: 10.

The V call is TRBV5-3, the J call TRBJ1-5; D gene uncertain. TRBV5-3 qualifies as an ORF whose function is uncertain. The V end was cut by 6 bases, the J end by 3 bases, with 13 bases between. The CDR3 is made up of 14 amino acids. CDR3 amino acids: CARTKPDSNQPQHF. The CDR3 nucleotides are TGTGCCAGAACCAAGCCAGACTCCAATCAGCCCCAGCATTTT.

V gene TRBV27 combines with J gene TRBJ2-4; maybe TRBD1 (5 bases). This CDR3 has 22 amino acids. The V end was cut by 6 bases, the J end by 0 bases, with 33 bases between. Germline lookup yields CDR1 MNHEY and CDR2 SMNVEV (reference sequence). CDR3 residues: CASSKRGTGAPGQQLAKNIQYF. DNA of the CDR3: TGTGCCAGCAGCAAAAGGGGTACAGGCGCACCCGGGCAGCAACTAGCCAAAAACATTCAGTACTTC.

In this sample, this clone turned up once. This chain links TRBV10-2 with TRBJ1-1; TRBD1 matches 8 bases. The ends lost 2 bases at V and 3 bases at J; junction bases unmatched: 14. The CDR3 spans 18 residues. Germline-derived CDR1 and CDR2 are WSHSY and SAAADI. In DNA, the CDR3 is TGCGCCAGCAGTGAGGGCGCTAGTTCGGACAGGGCAGACACTGAAGCTTTCTTT. Its translation: CASSEGASSDRADTEAFF.

The V gene is TRBV3-1 (or the pseudogene TRBV3-2), the J gene TRBJ1-3; D unclear. This CDR3 is built from 13 residues. Trimming took off 0 bases at V and 3 bases at J, with 3 bases between the two ends. Looked up from germline, CDR1 is LGHDT and CDR2 is YNNKEL (reference sequence). The CDR3 sequence is CASSQDGGNTIYF. The DNA for the CDR3 is TGTGCCAGCAGCCAAGACGGTGGAAACACCATATATTTT.

This clone was detected only once. J is TRBJ2-3 and V is TRBV9; D might be TRBD2 (6 bases). This CDR3 region has 14 residues. From germline, CDR1 is SGDLS and CDR2 YYNGEE. Trimming removed 0 bases from V and 3 bases from J, with 8 bases in between. CDR3 sequence reads: CASSVVAGTDTQYF. DNA for the CDR3: TGTGCCAGCAGCGTAGTCGCGGGGACAGATACGCAGTATTTT.

This clone was seen a single time. This chain joins TRBV7-9 and TRBJ1-3, with D perhaps matching TRBD1 (6 bases). The CDR3 totals 14 residues. Germline V lookup: CDR1 SEHNR, CDR2 FQNEAQ (reference sequence). V was pared by 5 bases and J by 0 bases, with 8 bases between. The CDR3: CASSRDTSGNTIYF. CDR3 bases: TGTGCCAGCAGCCGGGACACCTCTGGAAACACCATATATTTT.

The J gene is TRBJ1-2, the V gene TRBV19; D is unresolved. The germline CDR1 and CDR2 sequences are LNHDA and SQIVND (reference sequence). CDR3 length: 15 amino acids. Trimming took 4 bases from V and 5 from J, leaving 17 bases between them. This CDR3 reads CASSTAPSKPYGYTF. CDR3 coding DNA: TGTGCCAGTAGTACCGCGCCATCAAAGCCGTATGGCTACACCTTC.

CDR3 amino acids: CASSYGQGAGTGELFF. The CDR3 DNA sequence: TGCGCCAGCAGCTACGGACAGGGGGCCGGCACCGGGGAGCTGTTTTTT. This chain joins TRBV5-1 and TRBJ2-2; the match to TRBD1 covers 11 bases. Trimming cost V 3 bases and J 4 bases; bases outside gene matches: 5. Germline V gene data show CDR1 as SGHRS and CDR2 as YFSETQ. This CDR3 region has 16 residues.

This chain uses TRBV14 with TRBJ2-7; the match to TRBD1 covers 10 bases. The V and J ends lost 3 bases and 2 bases, in that order; junction bases with no gene match: 7. CDR1 and CDR2 (germline): SGHDN, FVKESK. The CDR3 has 16 residues. The CDR3 spells CASSQYRGTGAYEQYF. The CDR3 nucleotides read TGTGCCAGCAGCCAGTATAGGGGGACAGGGGCCTACGAGCAGTACTTC. Looking up the rest from reference TRBV14 and TRBJ2-7 gives the full variable domain: EAGVTQFPSHSVIEKGQTVTLRCDPISGHDNLYWYRRVMGKEIKFLLHFVKESKQDESGMPNNRFLAERTGGTYSTLKVQPAELEDSGVYFCASSQYRGTGAYEQYFGPGTRLTVT.

The rearrangement joins TRBV5-4 to TRBJ2-5; TRBD2 matches at 12 bases. Germline V lookup: CDR1 SGHNT, CDR2 YYREEE (reference sequence). The V segment lost 2 bases and the J segment 6 bases; nucleotides outside the gene matches: 11. The CDR3 totals 17 residues. In nucleotides, the CDR3 is TGTGCCAGCAGCTTAGCCCCTCTAGCGGGGGGGCTGAAGACCCAGTACTTC. Its protein is CASSLAPLAGGLKTQYF.

V gene TRBV3-1 (or the pseudogene TRBV3-2) combines with J gene TRBJ2-3; TRBD1 matches at 9 bases. This CDR3 is built from 14 residues. With 4 bases clipped from V and 5 bases from J, the junction kept 4 bases outside the gene matches. Germline CDR1 LGHDT, CDR2 YNNKEL (reference sequence). The CDR3 DNA reads TGTGCCAGCAGCCCACAGGGGGCGGGAGATACGCAGTATTTT. Protein sequence: CASSPQGAGDTQYF.